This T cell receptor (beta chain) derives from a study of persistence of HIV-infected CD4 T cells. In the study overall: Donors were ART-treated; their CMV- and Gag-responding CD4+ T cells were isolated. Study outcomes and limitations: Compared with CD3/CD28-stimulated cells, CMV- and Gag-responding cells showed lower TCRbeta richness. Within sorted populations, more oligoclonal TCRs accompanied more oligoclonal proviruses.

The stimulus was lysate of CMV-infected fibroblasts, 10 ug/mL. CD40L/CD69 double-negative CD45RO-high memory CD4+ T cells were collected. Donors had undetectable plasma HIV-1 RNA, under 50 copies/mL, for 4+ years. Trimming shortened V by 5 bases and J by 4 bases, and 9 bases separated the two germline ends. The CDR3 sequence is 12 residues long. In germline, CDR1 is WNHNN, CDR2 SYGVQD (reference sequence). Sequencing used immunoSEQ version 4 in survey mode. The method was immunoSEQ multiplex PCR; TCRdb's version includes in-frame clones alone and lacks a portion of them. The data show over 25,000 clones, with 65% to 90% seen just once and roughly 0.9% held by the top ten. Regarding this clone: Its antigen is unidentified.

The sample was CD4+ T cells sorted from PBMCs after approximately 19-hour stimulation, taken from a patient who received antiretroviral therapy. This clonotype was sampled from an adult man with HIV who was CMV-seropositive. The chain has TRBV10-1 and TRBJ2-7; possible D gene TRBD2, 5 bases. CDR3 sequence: CASSNPGYEQYF. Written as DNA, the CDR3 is TGCGCCAGCAGTAACCCGGGGTACGAGCAGTACTTC.